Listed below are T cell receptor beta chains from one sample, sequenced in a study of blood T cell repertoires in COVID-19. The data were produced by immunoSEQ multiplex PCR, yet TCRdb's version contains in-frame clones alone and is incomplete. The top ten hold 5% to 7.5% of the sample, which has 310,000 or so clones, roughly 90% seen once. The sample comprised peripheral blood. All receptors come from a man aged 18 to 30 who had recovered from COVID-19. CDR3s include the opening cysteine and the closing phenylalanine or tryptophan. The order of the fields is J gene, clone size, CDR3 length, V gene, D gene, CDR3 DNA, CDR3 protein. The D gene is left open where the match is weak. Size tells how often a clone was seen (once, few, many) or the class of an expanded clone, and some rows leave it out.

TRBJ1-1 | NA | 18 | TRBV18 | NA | TGTGCCAGCTCCCTAAGGACTATGGTAAGGGTGAGGGACACTGAAGCTTTCTTT | CASSLRTMVRVRDTEAFF
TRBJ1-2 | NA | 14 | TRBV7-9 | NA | TGTGCCAGCAGCTTAGCGCCAGGGGAGGGAGGCTACACCTTC | CASSLAPGEGGYTF
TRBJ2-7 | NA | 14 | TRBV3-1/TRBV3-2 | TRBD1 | TGTGCCAGCAGCCAAAGGGACAGGGATTTCGAGCAGTACTTC | CASSQRDRDFEQYF
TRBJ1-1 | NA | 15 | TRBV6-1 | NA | TGTGCCAGCAGTGAAAGGGTCCCCTTTAGCGCTGAAGCTTTCTTT | CASSERVPFSAEAFF
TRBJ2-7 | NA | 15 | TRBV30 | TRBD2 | TGTGCCTGGAGCCCGACTAGCGGGAGCGTCTACGAGCAGTACTTC | CAWSPTSGSVYEQYF
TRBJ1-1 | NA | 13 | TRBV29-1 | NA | TGCAGCGTTGTGGAGACAGCGAACACTGAAGCTTTCTTT | CSVVETANTEAFF
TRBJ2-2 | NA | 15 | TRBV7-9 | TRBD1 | TGTGCCAGCAGCTTCGGACAGGGAGTGATCGGGGAGCTGTTTTTT | CASSFGQGVIGELFF
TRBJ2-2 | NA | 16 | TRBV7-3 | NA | TGTGCCAGCAGCTCAGGGCCAGCTCTCGGGCGTGGGGAGCTGTTTTTT | CASSSGPALGRGELFF
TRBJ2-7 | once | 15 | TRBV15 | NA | TGTGCCACCAGCAGAGTAACAGGGCAGGACTACGAGCAGTACTTC | CATSRVTGQDYEQYF
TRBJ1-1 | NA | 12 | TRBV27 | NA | TGTGCCAGCAGTCCAAACAGGGTTGAAGCTTTCTTT | CASSPNRVEAFF
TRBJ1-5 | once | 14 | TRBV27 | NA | TGTGCCAGCAGCTCTACCTATAGCAATCAGCCCCAGCATTTT | CASSSTYSNQPQHF
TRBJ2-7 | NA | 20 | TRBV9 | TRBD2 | TGTGCCAGCAGCGTAGAATCGGCAGGGACTGGGGGGAGGGCCTTCTACGAGCAGTACTTC | CASSVESAGTGGRAFYEQYF
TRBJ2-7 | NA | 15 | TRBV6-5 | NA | TGTGCCAGCAGTTACTCATGGACTGAGCCCTACGAGCAGTACTTC | CASSYSWTEPYEQYF
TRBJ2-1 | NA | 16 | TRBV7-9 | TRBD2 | TGTGCCAGCAGCCTCCTGGGACTAGCGGGGGGGTATGAGCAGTTCTTC | CASSLLGLAGGYEQFF
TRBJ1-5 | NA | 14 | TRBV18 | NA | TGTGCCAGCTCTAACATGGACAGCGATCAGCCCCAGCATTTT | CASSNMDSDQPQHF
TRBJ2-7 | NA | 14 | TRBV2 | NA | TGTGCCAGCAGTGAAATCCTAACCGAAAACGAGCAGTACTTC | CASSEILTENEQYF
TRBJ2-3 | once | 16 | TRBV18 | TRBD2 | TGTGCCAGCTCACCCGGACTAGCGGGAGGGCCAAATACGCAGTATTTT | CASSPGLAGGPNTQYF
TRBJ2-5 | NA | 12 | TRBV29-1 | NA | TGCAGCGTTGCGGGGAGCTTAGAGACCCAGTACTTC | CSVAGSLETQYF
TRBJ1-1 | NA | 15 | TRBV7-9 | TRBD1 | TGTGCCAGCAGCTTACACACAGGGGCGGACACTGAAGCTTTCTTT | CASSLHTGADTEAFF
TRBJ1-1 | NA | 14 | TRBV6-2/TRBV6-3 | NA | TGTGCCAGCAGTGCGAGACAGTCGAACACTGAAGCTTTCTTT | CASSARQSNTEAFF
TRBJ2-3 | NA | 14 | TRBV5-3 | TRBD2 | TGTGCCAGAAGCCCGCGGGGGGGCGGGGATACGCAGTATTTT | CARSPRGGGDTQYF
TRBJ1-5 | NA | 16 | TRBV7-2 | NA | TGTGCCAGCAGCTTAGGTCGGGCGGAGGGCAATCAGCCCCAGCATTTT | CASSLGRAEGNQPQHF
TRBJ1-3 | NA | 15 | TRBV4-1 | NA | TGCGCCAGCAGCCAACGTCTGAGTCTTGGAAACACCATATATTTT | CASSQRLSLGNTIYF